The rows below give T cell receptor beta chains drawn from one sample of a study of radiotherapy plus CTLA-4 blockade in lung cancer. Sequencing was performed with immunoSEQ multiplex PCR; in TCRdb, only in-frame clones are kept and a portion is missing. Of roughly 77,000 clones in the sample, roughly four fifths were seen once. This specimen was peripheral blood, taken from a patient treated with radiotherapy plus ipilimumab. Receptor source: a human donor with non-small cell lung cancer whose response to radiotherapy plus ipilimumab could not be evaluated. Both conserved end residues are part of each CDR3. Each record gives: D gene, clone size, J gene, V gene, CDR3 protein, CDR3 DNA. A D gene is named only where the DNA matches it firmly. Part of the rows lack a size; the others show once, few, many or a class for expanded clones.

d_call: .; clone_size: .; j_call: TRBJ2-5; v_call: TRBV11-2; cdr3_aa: CASGGVAGAQGETQYF; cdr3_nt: TGTGCCAGCGGAGGGGTTGCAGGAGCACAGGGGGAGACCCAGTACTTC
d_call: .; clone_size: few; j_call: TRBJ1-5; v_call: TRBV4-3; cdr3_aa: CASSQEQGSNQPQHF; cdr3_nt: TGCGCCAGCAGCCAAGAACAGGGAAGCAATCAGCCCCAGCATTTT
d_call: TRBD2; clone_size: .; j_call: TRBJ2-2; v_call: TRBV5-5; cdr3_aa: CASTPGGGGLYTGELFF; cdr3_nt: TGTGCCAGCACTCCCGGCGGGGGGGGTTTGTACACCGGGGAGCTGTTTTTT
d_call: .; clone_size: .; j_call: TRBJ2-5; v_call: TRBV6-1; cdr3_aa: CASSEMVGGVGETQYF; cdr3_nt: TGTGCCAGCAGTGAAATGGTCGGAGGGGTGGGGGAGACCCAGTACTTC
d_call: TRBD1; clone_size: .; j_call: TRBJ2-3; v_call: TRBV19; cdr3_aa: CASSLRTGGTDTQYF; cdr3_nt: TGTGCCAGTAGTCTGAGGACAGGCGGTACAGATACGCAGTATTTT
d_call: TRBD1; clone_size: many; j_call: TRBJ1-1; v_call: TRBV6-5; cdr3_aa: CASSSGGSAFF; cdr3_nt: TGTGCCAGCAGTTCAGGGGGTTCGGCTTTCTTT
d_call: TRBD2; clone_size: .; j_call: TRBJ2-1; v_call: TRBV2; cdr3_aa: CASSIGTSGRSEQFF; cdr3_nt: TGTGCCAGCAGTATAGGGACTAGCGGGAGATCTGAGCAGTTCTTC
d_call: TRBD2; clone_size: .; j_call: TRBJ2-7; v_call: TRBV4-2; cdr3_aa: CASSQDFVEREGYEQYF; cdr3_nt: TGTGCCAGCAGCCAAGATTTCGTCGAGCGGGAAGGCTACGAGCAGTACTTC
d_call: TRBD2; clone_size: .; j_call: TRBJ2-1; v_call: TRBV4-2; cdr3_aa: CASSQETGGRRSNEQFF; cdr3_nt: TGTGCCAGCAGCCAAGAGACGGGGGGGCGAAGATCCAATGAGCAGTTCTTC
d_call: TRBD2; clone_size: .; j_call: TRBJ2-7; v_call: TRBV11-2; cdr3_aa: CASSSTPGLAIEQYF; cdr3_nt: TGTGCCAGCAGCTCCACTCCGGGACTAGCGATCGAGCAGTACTTC
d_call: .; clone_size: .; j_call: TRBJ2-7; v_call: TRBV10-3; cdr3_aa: CAISESVFRGQGTYEQYF; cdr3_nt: TGTGCCATCAGTGAGTCTGTGTTTCGTGGGCAGGGAACCTACGAGCAGTACTTC
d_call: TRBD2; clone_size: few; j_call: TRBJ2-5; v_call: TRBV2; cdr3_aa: CASSRLASGQETQYF; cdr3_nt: TGTGCCAGCAGTAGACTAGCATCCGGACAAGAGACCCAGTACTTC
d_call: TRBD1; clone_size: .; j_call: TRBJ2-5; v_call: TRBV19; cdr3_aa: CANPLGQGNSGETQYF; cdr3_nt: TGTGCCAACCCGCTCGGACAGGGCAATTCGGGAGAGACCCAGTACTTC
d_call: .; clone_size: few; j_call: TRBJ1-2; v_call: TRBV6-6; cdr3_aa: CASRTTGYGYTF; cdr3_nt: TGTGCCAGCAGGACTACAGGGTATGGCTACACCTTC
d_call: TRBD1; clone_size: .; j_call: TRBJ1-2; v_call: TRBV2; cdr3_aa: CASSKGQGSAYGYTF; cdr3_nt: TGTGCCAGCAGTAAGGGACAGGGTTCTGCCTATGGCTACACCTTC
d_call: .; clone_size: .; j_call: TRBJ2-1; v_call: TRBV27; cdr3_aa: CASSLLPGLQSEQFF; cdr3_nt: TGTGCCAGCAGTCTACTGCCGGGACTGCAGAGTGAGCAGTTCTTC
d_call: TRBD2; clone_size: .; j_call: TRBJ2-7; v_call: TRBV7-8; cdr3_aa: CASSLVGLAGASEQYF; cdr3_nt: TGTGCCAGCAGCTTAGTGGGACTAGCGGGAGCTAGCGAGCAGTACTTC
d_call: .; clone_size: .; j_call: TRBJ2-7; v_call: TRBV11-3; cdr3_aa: CASSPIDSYEQYF; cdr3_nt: TGTGCCAGCAGCCCGATCGACAGCTACGAGCAGTACTTC
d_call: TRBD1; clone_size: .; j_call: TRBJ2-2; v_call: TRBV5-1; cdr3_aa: CASSPRTGAGTGELFF; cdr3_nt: TGCGCCAGCAGCCCCCGGACAGGGGCGGGCACCGGGGAGCTGTTTTTT
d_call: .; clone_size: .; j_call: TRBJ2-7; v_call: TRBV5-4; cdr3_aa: CASSSKGGPYEQYF; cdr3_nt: TGTGCCAGCAGCTCGAAGGGGGGGCCCTACGAGCAGTACTTC
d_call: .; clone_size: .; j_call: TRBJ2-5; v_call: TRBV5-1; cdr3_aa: CASSFAPGEETQYF; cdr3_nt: TGCGCCAGCAGCTTCGCACCGGGAGAAGAGACCCAGTACTTC
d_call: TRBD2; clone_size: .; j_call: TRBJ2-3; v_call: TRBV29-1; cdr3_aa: CSVGLAGTDTQYF; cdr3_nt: TGCAGCGTTGGACTAGCGGGCACAGATACGCAGTATTTT
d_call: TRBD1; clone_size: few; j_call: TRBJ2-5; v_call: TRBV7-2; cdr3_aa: CASSLGTGQQETQYF; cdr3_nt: TGTGCCAGCAGCTTAGGGACAGGACAACAAGAGACCCAGTACTTC
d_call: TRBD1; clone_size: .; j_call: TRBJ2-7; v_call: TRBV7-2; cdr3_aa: CASSLVPGQGRSYYEQYF; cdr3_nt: TGTGCCAGCAGCTTAGTCCCGGGACAGGGCAGATCTTACTACGAGCAGTACTTC
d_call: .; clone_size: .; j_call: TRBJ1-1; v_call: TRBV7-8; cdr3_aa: CASSFGRDAEAFF; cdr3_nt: TGTGCCAGCAGCTTTGGCAGGGATGCTGAAGCTTTCTTT
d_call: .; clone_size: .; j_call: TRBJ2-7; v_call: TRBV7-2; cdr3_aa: CASSVPGLTYEQYF; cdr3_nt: TGTGCCAGCAGCGTACCGGGACTGACCTACGAGCAGTACTTC
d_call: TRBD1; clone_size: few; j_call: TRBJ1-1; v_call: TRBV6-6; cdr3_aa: CASRSPDRGMNTEAFF; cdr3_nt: TGTGCCAGCAGATCTCCGGACAGGGGAATGAACACTGAAGCTTTCTTT
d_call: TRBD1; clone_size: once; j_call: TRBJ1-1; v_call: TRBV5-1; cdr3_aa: CASTFSPDRANTEAFF; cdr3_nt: TGCGCCAGCACCTTCAGTCCTGACAGGGCGAATACTGAAGCTTTCTTT
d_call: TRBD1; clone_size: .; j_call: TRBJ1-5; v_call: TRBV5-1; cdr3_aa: CASSLAGTVQNSNQPQHF; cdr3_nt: TGCGCCAGCAGCTTGGCGGGGACAGTCCAAAATAGCAATCAGCCCCAGCATTTT
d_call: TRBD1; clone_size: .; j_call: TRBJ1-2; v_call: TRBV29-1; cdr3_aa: CSVVGTGVGGYTF; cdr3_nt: TGCAGCGTTGTCGGGACAGGAGTTGGTGGCTACACCTTC
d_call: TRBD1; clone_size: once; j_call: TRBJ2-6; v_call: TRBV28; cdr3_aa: CAISPIRGRGANVLTF; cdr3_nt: TGTGCCATTAGCCCCATCAGGGGGCGCGGGGCCAACGTCCTGACTTTC